This T cell receptor (beta chain) was sequenced in a study of human T cells and chemical hapten exposure. Study background: Doses of diphenylcyclopropenone went to the patients' scalps weekly throughout the roughly 22-week study. Patch tests containing 0.01% DPC, applied to the upper back, were read at 6 days. Study findings and constraints: Donors, who had alopecia, may show an immune response that differs from healthy people's. As patch test score rose, PT1 expanded TCR counts tended to rise as well.

TCRdb fed the RACE reads into MiXCR, producing one record per CDR3 protein. The sample contains tens of thousands of distinct CDR3 sequences, more than 9% of which appear only once. The CDR3 length is 14 residues. Germline V gene sequence: CDR1 GTSNPN, CDR2 SVGIG (reference sequence). V was pared by 2 bases and J by 2 bases, with 12 bases between. Regarding time point: patch test 3, about 24 weeks after DPC sensitization. Treatment reported: therapeutic diphenylcyclopropenone sensitization with weekly scalp DPC. The total RNA was obtained from whole blood that was not fractionated. This clonotype was seen repeatedly, ten times or more. The antigen is not known.

The specimen comprised whole blood, sampled in connection with sensitization to the hapten diphenylcyclopropenone (DPC). This clonotype was sampled from a man aged 50 or older with alopecia areata. Some clones in this sample may be carry-over from other donors' samples. The chain links TRBV30 to TRBJ1-1; D remains ambiguous. CDR3 region: CAWSPRTSNTEAFF. In DNA, the CDR3 is TGTGCCTGGAGTCCCCGGACCAGCAACACTGAAGCTTTCTTT.